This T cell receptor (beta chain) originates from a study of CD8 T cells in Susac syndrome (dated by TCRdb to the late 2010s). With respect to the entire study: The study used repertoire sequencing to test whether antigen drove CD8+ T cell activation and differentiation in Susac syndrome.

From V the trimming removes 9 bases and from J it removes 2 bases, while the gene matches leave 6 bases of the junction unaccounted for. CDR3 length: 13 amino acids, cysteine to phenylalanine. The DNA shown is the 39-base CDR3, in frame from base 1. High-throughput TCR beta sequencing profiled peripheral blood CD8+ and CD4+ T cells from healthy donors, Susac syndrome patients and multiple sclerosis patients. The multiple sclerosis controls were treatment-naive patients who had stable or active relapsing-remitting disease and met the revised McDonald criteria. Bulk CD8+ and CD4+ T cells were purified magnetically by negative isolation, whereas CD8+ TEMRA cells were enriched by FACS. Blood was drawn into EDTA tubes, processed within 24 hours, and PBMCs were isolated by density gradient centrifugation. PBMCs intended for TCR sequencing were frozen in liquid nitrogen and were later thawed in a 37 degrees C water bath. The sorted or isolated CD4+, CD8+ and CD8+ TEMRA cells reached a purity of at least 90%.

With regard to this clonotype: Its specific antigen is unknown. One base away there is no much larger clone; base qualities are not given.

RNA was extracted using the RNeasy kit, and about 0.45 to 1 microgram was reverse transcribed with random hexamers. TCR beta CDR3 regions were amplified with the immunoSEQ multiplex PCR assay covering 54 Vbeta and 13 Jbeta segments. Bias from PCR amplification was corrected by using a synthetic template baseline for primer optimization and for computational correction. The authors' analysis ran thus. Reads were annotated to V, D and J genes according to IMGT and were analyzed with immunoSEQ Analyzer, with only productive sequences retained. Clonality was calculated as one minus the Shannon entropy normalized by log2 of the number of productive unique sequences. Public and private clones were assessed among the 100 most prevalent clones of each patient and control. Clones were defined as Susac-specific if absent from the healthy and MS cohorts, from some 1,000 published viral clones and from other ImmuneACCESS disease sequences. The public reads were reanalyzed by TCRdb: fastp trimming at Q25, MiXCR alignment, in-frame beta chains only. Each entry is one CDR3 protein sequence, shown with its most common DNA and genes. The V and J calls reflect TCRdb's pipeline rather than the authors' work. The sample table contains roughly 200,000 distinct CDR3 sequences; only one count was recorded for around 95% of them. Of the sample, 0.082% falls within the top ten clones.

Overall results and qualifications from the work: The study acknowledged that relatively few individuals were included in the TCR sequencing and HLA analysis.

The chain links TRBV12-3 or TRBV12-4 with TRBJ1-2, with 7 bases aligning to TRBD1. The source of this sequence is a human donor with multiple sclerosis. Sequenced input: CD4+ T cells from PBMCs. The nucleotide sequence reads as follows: TGTGCCAGTAGCTTGGGACAGAACTATGGCTACACCTTC. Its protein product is CASSLGQNYGYTF.